A selection of T cell receptor beta chains follows, all from one sample in a study of blood T cell repertoires in COVID-19. Using immunoSEQ multiplex PCR, the repertoire was profiled, and TCRdb retains in-frame clones only, with some absent. The table records roughly 75,000 clones, 81% of them present only once. The specimen was peripheral blood. The receptors were sampled from a woman in her sixties or seventies with acute or convalescent COVID-19. Each CDR3 is given without its conserved first and last residue.

v_gene: TRBV3-1/TRBV3-2
j_gene: TRBJ2-5
CDR3aa: ASSQVRTGGIQTQY

v_gene: TRBV7-9
j_gene: TRBJ2-2
CDR3aa: ASSSEQGELF

v_gene: TRBV9
j_gene: TRBJ2-7
CDR3aa: ASSVGLGFETGTAAWAHEQY

v_gene: TRBV6-5
j_gene: TRBJ2-1
CDR3aa: ASKLQVVNEQF

v_gene: TRBV27
j_gene: TRBJ2-3
CDR3aa: ASSLRRITDTQY

v_gene: TRBV5-1
j_gene: TRBJ2-3
CDR3aa: ASSLSLSGGTTDTQY

v_gene: TRBV6-2/TRBV6-3
j_gene: TRBJ1-1
CDR3aa: ASSYIVMNTEAF

v_gene: TRBV9
j_gene: TRBJ1-1
CDR3aa: ASSVQKNTEAF

v_gene: TRBV19
j_gene: TRBJ1-5
CDR3aa: ASSIALQPQPQH

v_gene: TRBV14
j_gene: TRBJ2-7
CDR3aa: ASSQATGREDEQY

v_gene: TRBV6-5
j_gene: TRBJ1-1
CDR3aa: ASSLTGLNTEAF

v_gene: TRBV18
j_gene: TRBJ1-3
CDR3aa: ASSPQGTSGNTIY

v_gene: TRBV23-1
j_gene: TRBJ1-5
CDR3aa: ATTGGNQPQH

v_gene: TRBV19
j_gene: TRBJ2-3
CDR3aa: ASSPPVGPDTQY

v_gene: TRBV9
j_gene: TRBJ1-1
CDR3aa: ASSVIGSDTEAF

v_gene: TRBV11-3
j_gene: TRBJ2-5
CDR3aa: ASSLEESETQY

v_gene: TRBV19
j_gene: TRBJ1-1
CDR3aa: ASIQGVTEAF

v_gene: TRBV6-5
j_gene: TRBJ1-2
CDR3aa: ASTDPRQANYGYT

v_gene: TRBV6-5
j_gene: TRBJ2-3
CDR3aa: ASSFRETDTQY

v_gene: TRBV30
j_gene: TRBJ2-2
CDR3aa: AWRQVLAGELF

v_gene: TRBV11-2
j_gene: TRBJ2-3
CDR3aa: ASSPQQASSTDTQY

v_gene: TRBV7-2
j_gene: TRBJ2-3
CDR3aa: ASSSKSGGPTDTQY

v_gene: TRBV5-1
j_gene: TRBJ2-3
CDR3aa: ASSPVGGTLGADTQY

v_gene: TRBV2
j_gene: TRBJ2-5
CDR3aa: ASSEFTEETQY

v_gene: TRBV28
j_gene: TRBJ2-7
CDR3aa: ASSFFSGDGSYEQY

v_gene: TRBV9
j_gene: TRBJ2-1
CDR3aa: ASSAERPAPRSSSYNEQF

v_gene: TRBV10-3
j_gene: TRBJ1-2
CDR3aa: AISEFVQGVHGYT

v_gene: TRBV3-1/TRBV3-2
j_gene: TRBJ2-2
CDR3aa: ASSLLAGGGSTGELF

v_gene: TRBV7-9
j_gene: TRBJ2-6
CDR3aa: ASSLEPAGANVLT

v_gene: TRBV5-4
j_gene: TRBJ2-7
CDR3aa: ASSLEGGGGSYEQY

v_gene: TRBV3-1/TRBV3-2
j_gene: TRBJ2-3
CDR3aa: ASSQPTSGFTDTQY

v_gene: TRBV18
j_gene: TRBJ1-4
CDR3aa: ASSPRTGGFFSEKLF

v_gene: TRBV6-5
j_gene: TRBJ1-1
CDR3aa: ASSPGGTEAF

v_gene: TRBV9
j_gene: TRBJ2-7
CDR3aa: ASSPRTGGDDEQY

v_gene: TRBV3-1/TRBV3-2
j_gene: TRBJ2-6
CDR3aa: ASSQDYSGANVLT

v_gene: TRBV10-1
j_gene: TRBJ1-5
CDR3aa: ASSEGDRASTYIRNQPQH